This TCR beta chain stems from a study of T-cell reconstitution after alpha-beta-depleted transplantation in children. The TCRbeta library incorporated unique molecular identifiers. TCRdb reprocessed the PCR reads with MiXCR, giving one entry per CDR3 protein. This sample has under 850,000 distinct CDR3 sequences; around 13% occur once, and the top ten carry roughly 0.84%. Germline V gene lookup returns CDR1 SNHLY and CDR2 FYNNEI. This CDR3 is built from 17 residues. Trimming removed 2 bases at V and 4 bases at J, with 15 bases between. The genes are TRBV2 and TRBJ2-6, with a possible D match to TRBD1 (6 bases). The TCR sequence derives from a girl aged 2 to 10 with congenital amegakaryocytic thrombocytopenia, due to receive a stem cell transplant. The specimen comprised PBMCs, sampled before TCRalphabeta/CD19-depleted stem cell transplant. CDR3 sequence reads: CASSELGQTFGANVLTF. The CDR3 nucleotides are TGTGCCAGCAGTGAACTCGGACAGACCTTCGGGGCCAACGTCCTGACTTTC.